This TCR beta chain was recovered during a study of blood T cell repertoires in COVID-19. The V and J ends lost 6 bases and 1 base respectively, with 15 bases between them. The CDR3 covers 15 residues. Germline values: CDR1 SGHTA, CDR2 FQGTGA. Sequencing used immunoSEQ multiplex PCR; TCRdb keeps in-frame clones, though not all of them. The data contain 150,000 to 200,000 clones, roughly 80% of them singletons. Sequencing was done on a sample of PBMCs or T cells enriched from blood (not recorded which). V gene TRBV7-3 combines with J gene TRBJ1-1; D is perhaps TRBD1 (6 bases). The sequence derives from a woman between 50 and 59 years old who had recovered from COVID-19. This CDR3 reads CASRSTGTQNTEAFF. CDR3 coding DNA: TGTGCCAGCAGGTCCACCGGGACACAGAACACTGAAGCTTTCTTT.